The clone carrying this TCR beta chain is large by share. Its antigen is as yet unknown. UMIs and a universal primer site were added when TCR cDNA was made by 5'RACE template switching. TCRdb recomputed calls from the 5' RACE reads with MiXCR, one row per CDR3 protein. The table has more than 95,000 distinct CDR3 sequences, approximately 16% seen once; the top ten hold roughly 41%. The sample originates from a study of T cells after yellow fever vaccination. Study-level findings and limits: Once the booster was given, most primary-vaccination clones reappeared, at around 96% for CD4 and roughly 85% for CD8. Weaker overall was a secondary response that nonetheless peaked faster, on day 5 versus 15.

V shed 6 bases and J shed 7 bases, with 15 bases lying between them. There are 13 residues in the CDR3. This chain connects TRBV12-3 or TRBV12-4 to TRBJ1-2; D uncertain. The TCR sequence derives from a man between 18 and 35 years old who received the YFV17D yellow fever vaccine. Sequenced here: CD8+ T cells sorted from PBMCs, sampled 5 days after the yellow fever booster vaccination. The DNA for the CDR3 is TGTGCCAGCAGCCAAAACCCCCCCGGTGGCTACACCTTC. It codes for CASSQNPPGGYTF.